These 29 T cell receptor beta chains originate from one sample sequenced in a study of response to subunit inactivated influenza vaccine. A single record per CDR3 protein comes from TCRdb applying MiXCR to the RT-PCR reads. The table records 550,000 to 800,000 distinct CDR3 sequences, 15% to 17% of them present only once. The sample in question was PBMCs from blood, obtained approximately 13 days after vaccination. The receptors stem from a man in his forties or fifties who received an inactivated influenza vaccine.

This rearrangement joins TRBV19 to TRBJ1-2; 7 bases are a match to TRBD1. This CDR3 contains 14 residues. V lost 9 bases to trimming and J lost 6 bases; unmatched junction nucleotides: 13. The germline gives CDR1 LNHDA, CDR2 SQIVND (reference sequence). The CDR3 here is CASSRQGDWHGYTF. The CDR3 region has the DNA TGTGCCAGCTCCAGACAGGGTGATTGGCATGGCTACACCTTC.

The V and J genes are TRBV4-1 and TRBJ2-1; weak D call: TRBD1 (5 bases). In germline, CDR1 is MGHRA, CDR2 YSYEKL. Trimming cost V 0 bases and J 8 bases, with 17 bases left between them. This CDR3 has 16 residues. CDR3 residues: CASSQDWPGQGDEQFF. The CDR3 coding sequence is TGCGCCAGCAGCCAAGATTGGCCAGGGCAAGGGGATGAGCAGTTCTTC.

This clonotype was detected a few times. The chain links TRBV4-1 to TRBJ2-3; 11 nucleotides line up with TRBD2. The CDR3 extends over 16 amino acids. J gave up 7 bases and V 0 bases, and 6 bases lay outside the gene matches. Per the germline V gene, CDR1 is MGHRA and CDR2 is YSYEKL. CDR3 bases: TGCGCCAGCAGCCAAGATTTTAGCGGGGGGGCCCATACGCAGTATTTT. Translating it yields CASSQDFSGGAHTQYF.

A few counts support this clonotype. The chain is built from TRBV6-5 and TRBJ2-6; D is ambiguous. The CDR3 has 16 residues. The V gene's germline CDR1 is MNHEY and CDR2 SVGAGI. Trimming pared 0 bases from V and 2 bases from J, leaving 8 bases between. The CDR3 reads CASSYSLGAGANVLTF. As DNA, the CDR3 is TGTGCCAGCAGTTACTCGTTGGGTGCTGGGGCCAACGTCCTGACTTTC.

This clonotype was observed a single time. The J gene is TRBJ1-4, the V gene TRBV25-1; D gene uncertain. Germline CDR1 reads MGHDK; CDR2 reads SYGVNS. V was trimmed by 2 bases and J by 0 bases, leaving 7 bases between them. CDR3 length: 15 amino acids. The CDR3 DNA follows: TGTGCCAGCAGTGAAGAAGTTGCAACTAATGAAAAACTGTTTTTT. It encodes CASSEEVATNEKLFF. The whole variable domain, filled in from reference TRBV25-1 and TRBJ1-4, reads EADIYQTPRYLVIGTGKKITLECSQTMGHDKMYWYQQDPGMELHLIHYSYGVNSTEKGDLSSESTVSRIRTEHFPLTLESARPSHTSQYLCASSEEVATNEKLFFGSGTQLSVL.

This clonotype was observed a few times. The genes are TRBV12-3 or TRBV12-4 and TRBJ1-2; no reliable D call. Trimming shortened V by 4 bases and J by 4 bases, and 22 bases separated the two germline ends. The CDR3 contains 17 residues. Here the CDR3 reads CASSSQLGRTWAYGYTF. The CDR3 DNA reads as TGTGCCAGCAGTTCCCAGTTGGGCCGCACTTGGGCCTATGGCTACACCTTC.

J is TRBJ2-7 and V is TRBV9, with 10 bases fitting TRBD2. This CDR3 is built from 18 residues. Looked up from germline, CDR1 is SGDLS and CDR2 is YYNGEE. V was pared by 0 bases and J by 6 bases, with 15 bases of the junction left unmatched. CDR3 region: CASSVATLEREGRCEQYF. The CDR3 DNA reads TGTGCCAGCAGCGTAGCAACCCTCGAGCGGGAGGGCCGGTGCGAGCAGTACTTC.

This chain joins TRBV5-6 and TRBJ2-6; 7 bases align to TRBD1. Germline V CDR1 and CDR2: SGHDT, YYEEEE. J gave up 2 bases and V 0 bases, and 8 bases lay outside the gene matches. The CDR3 consists of 18 residues. CDR3 sequence reads: CASSLVQGTVAGANVLTF. CDR3 sequence (DNA): TGTGCCAGCAGCTTGGTACAGGGGACCGTGGCTGGGGCCAACGTCCTGACTTTC.

The chain recombines TRBV5-1 with TRBJ2-7; 7 bases agree with TRBD2. V lost 1 base, J lost 3 bases, and 4 bases stayed unmatched. The CDR3 covers 14 residues. Germline V gene sequence: CDR1 SGHRS, CDR2 YFSETQ. CDR3 sequence reads: CASSLLSGGYEQYF. The CDR3 DNA reads as TGCGCCAGCAGCTTGTTGTCGGGGGGCTACGAGCAGTACTTC. Combining the CDR3 with reference TRBV5-1 and TRBJ2-7 gives the whole variable domain KAGVTQTPRYLIKTRGQQVTLSCSPISGHRSVSWYQQTPGQGLQFLFEYFSETQRNKGNFPGRFSGRQFSNSRSEMNVSTLELGDSALYLCASSLLSGGYEQYFGPGTRLTVT.

This clonotype occurred many times. The rearrangement links TRBV7-2 to TRBJ2-2, with 7 bases aligning to TRBD1. The CDR3 runs 13 residues. V gave up 5 bases and J gave up 7 bases; unmatched junction bases: 4. Germline V gene data show CDR1 as SGHTA and CDR2 as FQGNSA. CDR3 coding DNA: TGTGCCAGCAGCCTGGGACAGCTCGGGGAGCTGTTTTTT. Amino acid sequence: CASSLGQLGELFF.

The V call is TRBV28, the J call TRBJ2-1, with 7 bases matching TRBD1. Germline trimming cut 5 bases from V and 7 bases from J; bases unmatched to any gene: 14. CDR3 length equals 16 residues. Germline CDR1 and CDR2: MDHEN and SYDVKM. CDR3 region: CASSPPGQSSRNEQFF. CDR3 coding DNA: TGTGCCAGCAGTCCCCCGGGACAGTCATCCCGAAATGAGCAGTTCTTC.

This chain connects TRBV18 to TRBJ2-2; 11 positions match TRBD2. V lost 3 bases to trimming and J lost 7 bases; unmatched junction nucleotides: 7. Germline assignment: CDR1 KGHSH and CDR2 LQKENI. CDR3 length: 16 residues. The CDR3 protein is CASSPGTSGPFGELFF. Written as DNA, the CDR3 is TGTGCCAGCTCACCCGGGACTAGCGGACCATTCGGGGAGCTGTTTTTT.

The sample holds a few counts of this clonotype. The chain is built from TRBV7-6 and TRBJ2-7; D gene unclear. The V end was cut by 2 bases, the J end by 2 bases, with 13 bases between. The germline gives CDR1 SGHVS, CDR2 FNYEAQ. The CDR3 contains 15 residues. The CDR3 nucleotides read TGTGCCAGCAGCTTATCTTCCGACACAGCCTACGAGCAGTACTTC. It translates to CASSLSSDTAYEQYF.

Ten or more counts support this clonotype. The chain carries TRBV5-1 and TRBJ2-1, with D hard to call. The CDR3 has 12 residues. Trimming stripped 4 bases from V and 6 bases from J, with 8 bases between. Germline assignment: CDR1 SGHRS and CDR2 YFSETQ. The CDR3 DNA is TGCGCCAGCAGCAGGACCCTCAATGAGCAGTTCTTC. Protein sequence: CASSRTLNEQFF.

This rearrangement joins TRBV6-1 to TRBJ1-1; D gene uncertain. This CDR3 has 15 amino acids. The V end lost 4 bases, the J end lost 1 base, and 13 bases lay between the germline ends. Germline V lookup: CDR1 MNHNS, CDR2 SASEGT. The CDR3 region is CASSGADSWNTEAFF. In DNA, the CDR3 is TGTGCCAGCAGTGGGGCGGACTCCTGGAACACTGAAGCTTTCTTT.

The J gene is TRBJ2-5, the V gene TRBV12-3 or TRBV12-4, with TRBD1 as a possible D gene (5 bases). The V gene lost 3 bases and the J gene lost 9 bases, with 8 bases spanning the gap. This CDR3 has 11 amino acids. Here the CDR3 DNA reads TGTGCCAGCAGTTTGGGGCAGGCCCAGTACTTC. This codes for CASSLGQAQYF.

This clonotype has only a few counts. CDR3 DNA: TGTGCCAGCAGCTTGCCCGGACAGGGGGACACAGATACGCAGTATTTT. Encoded protein: CASSLPGQGDTDTQYF. The rearrangement joins TRBV13 to TRBJ2-3; 10 bases match TRBD1. The germline gives CDR1 PRHDT, CDR2 FYEKMQ (reference sequence). J lost 2 bases, V lost 3 bases, and 5 bases had no gene match. This CDR3 is built from 16 residues.

The gene calls are TRBV12-3 or TRBV12-4 and TRBJ2-5, with D possibly called TRBD1 or TRBD2 (5 bases each). V lost 3 bases and J lost 5, with 16 bases in between. This CDR3 comprises 15 residues. The CDR3 spells CASSLSWGRDETQYF. Here the CDR3 DNA reads TGTGCCAGCAGTTTGAGTTGGGGAAGGGACGAGACCCAGTACTTC.

CDR3: CASRRVTGELFF. DNA of the CDR3: TGTGCCAGCAGACGAGTCACCGGGGAGCTGTTTTTT. The chain combines TRBV3-1 with TRBJ2-2; D is uncertain. Trimming removed 6 bases at V and 4 bases at J, with 6 bases between. The CDR3 runs to 12 residues. The V gene's germline CDR1 is LGHDT and CDR2 YNNKEL (reference sequence). Supplemented by reference TRBV3-1 and TRBJ2-2, the full variable domain reads DTAVSQTPKYLVTQMGNDKSIKCEQNLGHDTMYWYKQDSKKFLKIMFSYNNKELIINETVPNRFSPKSPDKAHLNLHINSLELGDSAVYFCASRRVTGELFFGEGSRLTVL.

The chain is built from TRBV28 and TRBJ2-5, with TRBD1 identical over 9 bases. CDR1 and CDR2 (germline): MDHEN, SYDVKM. The V and J ends lost 4 bases and 4 bases, in that order; junction bases with no gene match: 7. This CDR3 has 15 residues. Here the CDR3 DNA reads TGTGCCAGCAGTTGGCGGGACAGGGCGGGAGAGACCCAGTACTTC. Protein: CASSWRDRAGETQYF. Together with reference TRBV28 and TRBJ2-5, the CDR3 gives the full variable domain: DVKVTQSSRYLVKRTGEKVFLECVQDMDHENMFWYRQDPGLGLRLIYFSYDVKMKEKGDIPEGYSVSREKKERFSLILESASTNQTSMYLCASSWRDRAGETQYFGPGTRLLVL.

In DNA, the CDR3 is TGTGCCAGGGGCTTTGGGCTCCAGGGCTGGGGATCTGGAAACACCATATATTTT. Protein: CARGFGLQGWGSGNTIYF. J is TRBJ1-3 and V is TRBV5-6; the D gene is possibly TRBD1 (5 bases). The germline CDR1 and CDR2 sequences are SGHDT and YYEEEE. This CDR3 has 18 residues. Between the trimmed V and J ends, which lost 8 bases and 1 base, there was a span of 25 bases.

This clonotype was picked up a small number of times. This chain connects TRBV5-4 to TRBJ2-7, with 7 bases matching TRBD2. The germline V gene has CDR1 SGHNT and CDR2 YYREEE (reference sequence). CDR3 length: 15 residues. With V trimmed by 4 bases and J by 2 bases, 9 bases remained unmatched. This chain's CDR3 is CASSDRGVPPYEQYF. CDR3 nucleotides: TGTGCCAGCAGCGATCGGGGGGTCCCCCCCTACGAGCAGTACTTC.

This rearrangement joins TRBV2 to TRBJ2-3; D call uncertain. The CDR3 is 13 residues long. V was pared by 7 bases and J by 1 base, with 9 bases between. Germline V gene lookup returns CDR1 SNHLY and CDR2 FYNNEI. The CDR3 region has the DNA TGTGCCAGCACGGGCGTCCGCACAGATACGCAGTATTTT. Its translation: CASTGVRTDTQYF. Full variable domain (remainder filled in from reference TRBV2 and TRBJ2-3): EPEVTQTPSHQVTQMGQEVILRCVPISNHLYFYWYRQILGQKVEFLVSFYNNEISEKSEIFDDQFSVERPDGSNFTLKIRSTKLEDSAMYFCASTGVRTDTQYFGPGTRLTVL.

At least ten counts were recorded for this clonotype. The chain carries TRBV12-3 or TRBV12-4 and TRBJ1-2; 8 nucleotides agree with TRBD1. The CDR3 is 14 amino acids. V was clipped by 0 bases and J by 6 bases; unmatched bases: 3. CDR3 loop: CASSLADRGNGYTF. CDR3 DNA: TGTGCCAGCAGTTTAGCAGACAGGGGAAATGGCTACACCTTC.

This clonotype was detected many times. The chain combines TRBV12-3 or TRBV12-4 with TRBJ2-7, with 7 bases lining up with TRBD1. This CDR3 has 13 residues. Germline trimming cut 6 bases from V and 6 bases from J; bases unmatched to any gene: 8. The CDR3 spells CASRSGTVGEQYF. The CDR3 nucleotides are TGTGCCAGCAGGTCCGGGACAGTGGGCGAGCAGTACTTC.

This rearrangement joins TRBV14 to TRBJ2-7; D call uncertain. Trimming took 3 bases from V and 3 from J, leaving 12 bases between them. The CDR3 has 14 residues. Per the germline V gene, CDR1 is SGHDN and CDR2 is FVKESK. CDR3 DNA: TGTGCCAGCAGCCACCGGGTGCGAGACTACGAGCAGTACTTC. Amino acids: CASSHRVRDYEQYF.

The chain couples TRBV7-9 to TRBJ2-3; TRBD2 might be the D (6 bases). Germline V gene lookup returns CDR1 SEHNR and CDR2 FQNEAQ (reference sequence). The CDR3 length is 14 residues. Between the trimmed V and J ends, which lost 5 bases and 4 bases, there was a span of 13 bases. CDR3 loop: CASSRGEAADTQYF. CDR3 bases: TGTGCCAGCAGCCGCGGGGAGGCGGCAGATACGCAGTATTTT. The variable domain in full, with the rest retrieved from reference TRBV7-9 and TRBJ2-3, is DTGVSQNPRHKITKRGQNVTFRCDPISEHNRLYWYRQTLGQGPEFLTYFQNEAQLEKSRLLSDRFSAERPKGSFSTLEIQRTEQGDSAMYLCASSRGEAADTQYFGPGTRLTVL.

This chain links TRBV21-1 with TRBJ2-7. TRBV21-1 is labeled a pseudogene. CDR3 length: 15 amino acids. The CDR3 nucleotides are TGTGCCAGCAGCAATGGCCTACCCAGCTCCTACGAGCAGTACTTC. This gives the protein CASSNGLPSSYEQYF.

The V call is TRBV29-1, the J call TRBJ2-2; D is perhaps TRBD2 (7 bases). V was pared by 6 bases and J by 5 bases, with 22 bases between. The CDR3 covers 16 residues. The germline CDR1 and CDR2 sequences are SQVTM and ANQGSEA. CDR3 nucleotides: TGCAGCGTACAAGGGGGAACGGGAGGCACAACCGGGGAGCTGTTTTTT. Encoded protein: CSVQGGTGGTTGELFF.